This TCR beta chain was obtained from a study of metastatic and nonmetastatic thyroid tumors. About the research overall: Where malignant and benign thyroid patients were concerned, repertoires were compared across blood and tumor or nodule tissue.

A note on this clone: Its antigen is currently unknown.

Germline V lookup: CDR1 LGHNT, CDR2 FRNRAP. This CDR3 contains 14 residues. V gave up 5 bases and J gave up 6 bases, with 15 bases separating them. Using MiXCR, TCRdb re-called clones from the PCR reads. The sample carries 20,000 to 25,000 clones, 20% to 25% recorded once. Findings and limits, study-wide: TCR beta diversity was reportedly significantly higher in malignant thyroid tumors than benign nodules, in blood and tumor.

Before thyroid surgery, none of the patients had received any treatment. The genes are TRBV12-5 and TRBJ2-3; weak D call: TRBD2 (5 bases). Input material: adjacent normal tissue. The receptor was isolated from a female donor with papillary thyroid cancer or a benign thyroid nodule (not recorded which). Some clones in this sample may be carry-over from other donors' samples. CDR3 in DNA: TGTGCTAGTGGTCCGAGAGAGAGGGCCGATACGCAGTATTTT. It encodes CASGPRERADTQYF. Full variable domain (rest looked up from reference TRBV12-5 and TRBJ2-3): DARVTQTPRHKVTEMGQEVTMRCQPILGHNTVFWYRQTMMQGLELLAYFRNRAPLDDSGMPKDRFSAEMPDATLATLKIQPSEPRDSAVYFCASGPRERADTQYFGPGTRLTVL.